The clone carrying this T cell receptor (beta chain) was counted between two and nine times. Its antigen is still unknown. The same CDR3 can be traced to other DNA sequences in this sample. CDR1 and CDR2 (germline): SGHAT, FQNNGV. The germline V and J ends were trimmed by 1 base and 8 bases, with 2 bases remaining between them. The CDR3 sequence is 11 residues long. The data were taken from a study of shared clonotypes between healthy human individuals. General study findings and limits: Some clonotypes were shared by all four sorted-subset donors, while others were not shared. The non-shared ones had lower generation probabilities than the shared ones.

This table comes from immunoSEQ multiplex PCR, and its TCRdb copy is limited to in-frame clones, with some not included. The table includes roughly 2.1 million clones, approximately 94% detected once. CD45RO-negative CD8 cells positively selected for CCR7 made up the naive population, which excluded terminally differentiated effector memory CD45RA+ cells. Sequenced material: naive CD8+ T cells from PBMCs. The chain couples TRBV11-2 to TRBJ1-4; D remains ambiguous. The source is a man aged 18 to 29 in good health. Some clones in this sample may be carry-over from other donors' samples. The CDR3 bases are TGTGCCAGCAGCTTAGCCGAAAAACTGTTTTTT. It encodes CASSLAEKLFF.